The source of this TCR beta chain is a study of blood T cell repertoires in COVID-19. The overall study: Sites across the United States, Italy and Spain contributed samples from acute and convalescent COVID-19. T cells, B-cell-depleted T cells, or PBMCs provided the cDNA or gDNA that served as material.

Germline V gene sequence: CDR1 SGHDT, CDR2 YYEEEE. V was shortened by 5 bases and J by 7 bases, with 10 bases between the two germline ends. The CDR3 is made up of 13 amino acids. In the study's own analysis: For nucleated cells, counts were estimated from reference gene primer amplification. Libraries were prepared by immunoSEQ multiplex PCR; TCRdb keeps only in-frame clonotypes and omits some of them. The DNA was the basis for D and trimming; V, J and clone size are from that table. The table has some 130,000 clones, around 85% seen once. The specimen sequenced was peripheral blood. The chain employs TRBV5-6 and TRBJ1-6; no reliable D call. The receptor was derived from a woman in her fifties or sixties who had recovered from COVID-19. CDR3 sequence (DNA): TGTGCCAGCAGATTCTCTAGGAATTCACCCCTCCACTTT. Residues: CASRFSRNSPLHF.